This paragraph reports one T cell receptor (beta chain). The target antigen is unknown. Memory CD4+ cells were the fraction left after CD45RA+ naive selection. The CDR3 extends over 13 amino acids. Germline V gene lookup returns CDR1 MNHNS and CDR2 SASEGT. The ends were cut back, 7 bases at V and 4 bases at J, with 11 bases in the middle. Some 30,000 T cell genomes, or roughly 200 ng DNA, went into the sorted-subset replicate PCRs. Here immunoSEQ multiplex PCR was the method, and the copy in TCRdb shows in-frame clones only, minus some. The sample lists about 1 million clones, around 74% occurring once. This specimen belongs to a study of shared clonotypes between healthy human individuals. Study-wide background: Researchers drew samples from two women and three men aged 18 to 49. Broader study findings: Naive CD4 clonotypes were shared across a handful of donors at 4% to 5%.

This receptor was identified in a man aged 18 to 29 in good health. Sequenced input: memory CD4+ T cells sorted from blood. Specified subset: CD45RA-negative fraction. The chain couples TRBV6-1 to TRBJ1-5, with a weak D call TRBD1 (6 bases). CDR3 nucleotides: TGTGCCAGCACCCGAGGACAGAATCAGCCCCAGCATTTT. Protein sequence: CASTRGQNQPQHF.